This T cell receptor beta chain was documented in a study of T cell clusters in autoimmune cytopenias. One tube held mixed TRB-A and TRB-B primer pools for touch-down PCR. TCRdb re-called the multiplex PCR reads and catalogs CDR3 proteins one per entry, DNA excluded. The listing contains 12,000 or so distinct CDR3 sequences. TRB was amplified from approximately 250 ng of peripheral blood genomic DNA per sample. Its frequency marks this clonotype as medium-sized. The sequence came from a human donor with an autoimmune cytopenia or autoimmune hepatitis (not recorded which). The sequenced sample consisted of peripheral blood.

CDR3 sequence: CASNTGGTDTQYF. The genes are TRBV19 and TRBJ2-3; TCRdb's D call, TRBD1, is unchecked because there is no DNA. This CDR3 is built from 13 residues. Germline V lookup: CDR1 LNHDA, CDR2 SQIVND (reference sequence).